This TCR beta chain was documented in a study of identifying expanded T cells in peripheral blood. General observations from the study: Clone count variance between roughly 2-week samples rose with total template count. Differentially abundant clones: around 1.2 between replicates, around 17 at about 13 days, 19 at four.

The method was immunoSEQ multiplex PCR; TCRdb's version includes in-frame clones alone and lacks a portion of them. Here the sample spans more than 65,000 clones, roughly 90% being singletons. During the collection period, no donor immune events like infections were recorded. This CDR3 is 14 amino acids long. The V gene's germline CDR1 is SQVTM and CDR2 ANQGSEA. Deletions cut 7 bases from V and 3 bases from J, with 15 bases between. About this clone itself: Its antigen is unidentified.

The source material was blood. V gene TRBV29-1 combines with J gene TRBJ2-2; D could derive from TRBD1 or TRBD2 (7 bases each). The source of this sequence is a person aged 18 to 75 in good health. The DNA of the CDR3 is TGCAGCGCCGCAGGGGGGGGCGACACCGGGGAGCTGTTTTTT. It codes for CSAAGGGDTGELFF.